These T cell receptor beta chains were read from a single sample in a study of immune evolution from preneoplasia to lung adenocarcinoma. Some clones are missing from TCRdb's copy, which holds only in-frame ones; the method was immunoSEQ multiplex PCR. This table has about 14,000 clones, 85% appearing once. The sequencing sample was made of FFPE lung adenocarcinoma in situ tissue. These receptors were taken from an older donor with lung adenocarcinoma. Each CDR3 is given with its conserved first and last residue. D genes are given only for firm matches. The size field is filled for only some rows; it gives once, few, many or a size class.

clone_size,d_call,j_call,v_call,cdr3_nt,cdr3_aa
NA,TRBD2,TRBJ2-5,TRBV19,TGTGCCAGTAGTCCACCGCCCCTAGCGGGAGTTCCCAACCAAGAGACCCAGTACTTC,CASSPPPLAGVPNQETQYF
NA,NA,TRBJ1-2,TRBV29-1,TGCAGCGCTACCGAGGGCAGGGATTATGGCTACACCTTC,CSATEGRDYGYTF
NA,TRBD1,TRBJ2-7,TRBV6-1,TGTGCCGGAAAACGGGACAGGGGGATCGGGGAGCAGTACTTC,CAGKRDRGIGEQYF
NA,TRBD2,TRBJ2-1,TRBV18,TGTGCCAGCTCACCGGAATTACTAGCGGCGTCCTACAATGAGCAGTTCTTC,CASSPELLAASYNEQFF
NA,TRBD2,TRBJ2-1,TRBV5-4,TGTGCCAGCAGAACCGGGACTAGCGGCGACTACAATGAGCAGTTCTTC,CASRTGTSGDYNEQFF
few,NA,TRBJ2-7,TRBV27,TGTGCCAGCCTAAAACACTCCTACGAGCAGTACTTC,CASLKHSYEQYF
NA,NA,TRBJ2-5,TRBV28,TGTGCCAGCAGTTTATGGGCAGGAAGAGAGACCCAGTACTTC,CASSLWAGRETQYF
NA,TRBD2,TRBJ2-1,TRBV6-5,TGTGCCAGCAAGAGACTAGCGGTCTACAATGAGCAGTTCTTC,CASKRLAVYNEQFF
few,NA,TRBJ2-1,TRBV29-1,TGCAGCGTTGGACCGTCCAGTTCGGCCGAAGTGTTCTTC,CSVGPSSSAEVFF
NA,NA,TRBJ1-1,TRBV7-2,TGTGCCAGCAGCGCGGGACGCCGGGACGGGACTGAAGCTTTCTTT,CASSAGRRDGTEAFF
NA,NA,TRBJ1-1,TRBV7-2,TGTGCCAGCAGCGTAGGAGGGGGGCGGAGGGCGGACACTGAAGCTTTCTTT,CASSVGGGRRADTEAFF
NA,NA,TRBJ2-1,TRBV5-1,TGCGCCAGCAGCCGAGGACAGGGAGGGAATGAGCAGTTCTTC,CASSRGQGGNEQFF
NA,NA,TRBJ1-2,TRBV28,TGTGCCAGCAGTTTAGGTCCAGGCTATGGCTACACCTTC,CASSLGPGYGYTF
NA,NA,TRBJ1-2,TRBV6-5,TGTGCCAGCAGCACCCGAAAGTATGGCTACACCTTC,CASSTRKYGYTF
once,NA,TRBJ2-7,TRBV28,TGTGCCAGCAGTTTATGGTCCTACGAGCAGTACTTC,CASSLWSYEQYF
NA,NA,TRBJ2-2,TRBV28,TGTGCCAGCAGTTTACCCCGGGGTCCCGGGGAGCTGTTTTTT,CASSLPRGPGELFF
NA,TRBD2,TRBJ2-7,TRBV5-6,TGTGCCAGCAGCTTTAGGGCGGGGGCCTACGAGCAGTACTTC,CASSFRAGAYEQYF
NA,TRBD1,TRBJ2-7,TRBV11-1,TGTGCCAGCAGCTTAGAGGGACAGAGCTCCTACGAGCAGTACTTC,CASSLEGQSSYEQYF
NA,NA,TRBJ2-3,TRBV19,TGTGCCAGTAGTATGGTTGGTCAGAGTGTTGGGCAGTATTTT,CASSMVGQSVGQYF
NA,NA,TRBJ2-5,TRBV11-2,TGTGCCAGCAGCGTAGGACGAGGGACCCAGTACTTC,CASSVGRGTQYF
medium-sized,NA,TRBJ2-7,TRBV7-2,TGTGCCAGCAGCCCTACAGCGACCGATTTCGAGCAGTACTTC,CASSPTATDFEQYF
NA,NA,TRBJ2-2,TRBV11-3,TGTGCCAGCAGCGTTGGACCAGTCACCGGGGAGCTGTTTTTT,CASSVGPVTGELFF
NA,NA,TRBJ2-3,TRBV28,TGTGCCAGCCGCCCGGGAGGCACAGATACGCAGTATTTT,CASRPGGTDTQYF
NA,TRBD1,TRBJ1-1,TRBV7-9,TGTGCCAGCAGCTTGACAGGGCCCCTTGAAGCTTTCTTT,CASSLTGPLEAFF
NA,TRBD1,TRBJ1-4,TRBV28,TGTGCCAGCAGTCCCCCAGGGGGGCCTAATGAAAAACTGTTTTTT,CASSPPGGPNEKLFF
once,NA,TRBJ2-7,TRBV2,TGTGCCAGCACCGCAGCGGGCGCCGGAAACGAGCAGTACTTC,CASTAAGAGNEQYF
NA,NA,TRBJ1-2,TRBV5-3,TGTGCCAGAAGCCCCCGGGTCCTATCCTTC,CARSPRVLSF
NA,TRBD1,TRBJ1-2,TRBV19,TGTGCCAGTAGTCCGACAGGGGGAGGCTATGGCTACACCTTC,CASSPTGGGYGYTF
NA,NA,TRBJ2-5,TRBV10-3,TGTGCCATCAGTGAGTCGATAGAGGAGACCCAGTACTTC,CAISESIEETQYF
NA,NA,TRBJ2-3,TRBV19,TGTGCCAGTAGTATAGACCTTCCGGGGAGTTATACGCAGTATTTT,CASSIDLPGSYTQYF
NA,NA,TRBJ2-2,TRBV7-9,TGTGCCAGCAGCTTGCTCGGCAGGAGCTTAACCGGGGAGCTGTTTTTT,CASSLLGRSLTGELFF
NA,TRBD1,TRBJ2-7,TRBV7-9,TGTGCCAGCAGCCTGGGGTGGGACAGCAGCTACGAGCAGTACTTC,CASSLGWDSSYEQYF
large,TRBD2,TRBJ2-3,TRBV19,TGTGCCAGTAGTATCGGTATCGCGGGACTAGCGGGAGAGGAGGGGCACACAGATACGCAGTATTTT,CASSIGIAGLAGEEGHTDTQYF
NA,TRBD1,TRBJ1-2,TRBV28,TGTGCGAGCAGTTTAGCAGGGGGAAAGGGCTACACCTTC,CASSLAGGKGYTF
once,TRBD1,TRBJ2-6,TRBV5-6,TGTGCCAGCAGCTTGGAGGGGCAGGGGGCGATCTCTGGGGCCAACGTCCTGACTTTC,CASSLEGQGAISGANVLTF
NA,TRBD2,TRBJ2-1,TRBV7-2,TGTGCCAGCAGCCCCAGGAGCGGGAGATCCTACAATGAGCAGTTCTTC,CASSPRSGRSYNEQFF
NA,TRBD2,TRBJ2-1,TRBV9,TGTGCCAGCAGCGCCATGAGACTAGCGGGAGGCAATGAGCAGTTCTTC,CASSAMRLAGGNEQFF
once,NA,TRBJ2-7,TRBV19,TGTGCCAGTAGACCATTCGAAGGGAGCTACGAGCAGTACTTC,CASRPFEGSYEQYF
NA,NA,TRBJ2-1,TRBV28,TGTGCCAGCAGTTTAAAGGGTCAAGGGCAGTTCTTC,CASSLKGQGQFF
NA,TRBD1,TRBJ1-5,TRBV30,TGTGCCTGGAGTCACCCCGGACAGGGGGCAAGGCCCCAGCATTTT,CAWSHPGQGARPQHF
NA,NA,TRBJ2-1,TRBV25-1,TGTGCCAGCAGTGAATCCGCGTTCAGGGATGAGCAGTTCTTC,CASSESAFRDEQFF
NA,NA,TRBJ1-3,TRBV6-1,TGTGCCAGCAGTGAATTAATGACCAACTCTGGAAACACCATATATTTT,CASSELMTNSGNTIYF
NA,TRBD2,TRBJ2-1,TRBV15,TGTGCCACCAGCCGGGAGAGCGGGAGGAATGAGCAGTTCTTC,CATSRESGRNEQFF
NA,TRBD1,TRBJ1-2,TRBV6-6,TGTGCCAGCAGTACTGACAGGGAGGAAGGCTACACCTTC,CASSTDREEGYTF
NA,NA,TRBJ2-7,TRBV15,TGTGCCACCAGCAGAGATGGAGGCGCCTACGAGCAGTACTTC,CATSRDGGAYEQYF
NA,NA,TRBJ1-5,TRBV5-8,TGTGCCAGCAGCAAAGCGGGCATGACTAATCAGCCCCAGCATTTT,CASSKAGMTNQPQHF
once,NA,TRBJ2-2,TRBV7-8,TGTGCCAGCAGCTTAGCGAACCGGAGGACCGGGGAGCTGTTTTTT,CASSLANRRTGELFF
NA,NA,TRBJ1-5,TRBV2,TGTGCCAGCAGTACACAGGGCAATAGCAATCAGCCCCAGCATTTT,CASSTQGNSNQPQHF
NA,NA,TRBJ1-1,TRBV6-1,TGTGCCAGCAGTGAAGCGCCAGCCCTGAGCACTGAAGCTTTCTTT,CASSEAPALSTEAFF
NA,NA,TRBJ2-7,TRBV25-1,TGTGCCAGCAGTGAGACCGGTTTTCGATACGAGCAGTACTTC,CASSETGFRYEQYF
NA,TRBD1,TRBJ2-7,TRBV7-2,TGTGCCAGCCTCCCGGACAGGGGTACCTACGAGCAGTACTTC,CASLPDRGTYEQYF
NA,TRBD1,TRBJ2-5,TRBV5-1,TGCGCCAGCAGGACAGGGATACGGGAGACCCAGTACTTC,CASRTGIRETQYF
NA,TRBD1,TRBJ2-7,TRBV4-1,TGCGCCAGCAGCCAAGCGAGGGACAGGGGGATATACGAGCAGTACTTC,CASSQARDRGIYEQYF
once,NA,TRBJ2-7,TRBV28,TGTGCCAGCAGCGCCGCCGGGATCTCGGGAGCCTACAAGCAGTACTTC,CASSAAGISGAYKQYF
NA,NA,TRBJ2-3,TRBV10-1,TGCGCCAGCTCGTTTATTATTGGGGATACGCAGTATTTT,CASSFIIGDTQYF